What follows are 17 T cell receptor beta chains derived from one specimen sequenced in a study of T cells in Graves' hyperthyroidism and ophthalmopathy. Amplified TCR beta CDR3 regions derived from RNA transcripts. The TCR CDR3 was amplified in a first-round RT-PCR using the HTBI primer set. MiXCR was run by TCRdb on the multiplex PCR reads, yielding one entry per CDR3 protein. This sample has more than 450,000 distinct CDR3 sequences, with around 15% found just once. Material: blood. Receptors were obtained from a woman in her forties with Graves' hyperthyroidism.

CDR3 sequence reads: CASSINQGPEQFF. CDR3 sequence (DNA): TGTGCCAGTAGTATAAACCAGGGCCCCGAGCAGTTCTTC. The rearrangement joins TRBV19 to TRBJ2-1, with D possibly TRBD1 on 5 matching bases. CDR1 is LNHDA, CDR2 SQIVND, per germline (reference sequence). The CDR3 extends over 13 amino acids. The germline V and J ends were trimmed by 2 bases and 10 bases, with 12 bases remaining between them.

This clonotype showed up just a few times. The chain employs TRBV3-1 and TRBJ1-2, with D uncertain. The CDR3 totals 14 residues. The germline V gene encodes CDR1 LGHDT and CDR2 YNNKEL (reference sequence). V was trimmed by 5 bases and J by 2 bases, leaving 12 bases between them. The CDR3 spells CASSSLQVNYGYTF. The CDR3 nucleotides read TGTGCCAGCAGCTCGCTCCAGGTAAACTATGGCTACACCTTC.

At least ten counts were recorded for this clonotype. The genes are TRBV12-3 or TRBV12-4 and TRBJ1-3; D may be TRBD1 (6 bases). V was clipped by 7 bases and J by 0 bases, with 16 bases between them. This CDR3 comprises 16 residues. The CDR3 DNA reads as TGTGCCAGCACTCCACAGGGATCTTTCTCTGGAAACACCATATATTTT. This encodes CASTPQGSFSGNTIYF.

There are many counts of this clonotype. This rearrangement joins TRBV3-1 to TRBJ2-2, with a weak D call TRBD1 (6 bases). Germline loops: CDR1 LGHDT, CDR2 YNNKEL (reference sequence). V gave up 0 bases and J gave up 9 bases, with 14 bases separating them. CDR3 length equals 15 residues. CDR3 protein: CASSQDGQGFRELFF. Here the CDR3 DNA reads TGTGCCAGCAGCCAAGACGGGCAGGGGTTCCGGGAGCTGTTTTTT.

CDR3 in amino acids: CASSLAMGTPLHF. The CDR3 DNA reads TGTGCCAGCAGTTTAGCAATGGGTACACCCCTCCACTTT. The rearrangement uses TRBV12-3 or TRBV12-4 and TRBJ1-6; D remains unclear. The CDR3 consists of 13 residues. Trimming shortened V by 0 bases and J by 11 bases, and 8 bases separated the two germline ends.

This clonotype was seen repeatedly, ten times or more. This rearrangement joins TRBV28 to TRBJ1-6; D not certain. Trimming took 4 bases from V and 6 from J, leaving 4 bases between them. The CDR3 loop spans 12 amino acids. Germline V gene lookup returns CDR1 MDHEN and CDR2 SYDVKM. CDR3 amino acids: CASSSANSPLHF. The DNA of the CDR3 is TGTGCCAGCAGTTCGGCTAATTCACCCCTCCACTTT.

V and J are TRBV19 and TRBJ2-1; the D gene could be TRBD1 or TRBD2 (5 bases each). The CDR3 extends over 16 amino acids. Germline assignment: CDR1 LNHDA and CDR2 SQIVND (reference sequence). Trimming removed 3 bases from V and 3 bases from J, with 15 bases in between. CDR3: CASSIRGEPFYNEQFF. DNA for the CDR3: TGTGCCAGTAGTATCCGAGGGGAACCTTTCTACAATGAGCAGTTCTTC.

This clonotype has ten or more counts. The CDR3: CASSHPGQGSFHNQPQHF. In DNA form, the CDR3 reads TGTGCCAGCAGTCATCCGGGACAGGGTTCTTTTCACAATCAGCCCCAGCATTTT. V and J are TRBV28 and TRBJ1-5; 9 bases agree with TRBD1. This CDR3 comprises 18 residues. Germline lookup yields CDR1 MDHEN and CDR2 SYDVKM. With V trimmed by 5 bases and J by 3 bases, 14 bases remained unmatched.

This clonotype has at least ten counts. V gene TRBV11-2 combines with J gene TRBJ2-7; TRBD2 aligns across 7 bases. The V gene end was trimmed by 3 bases and the J gene end by 3 bases; junction bases not matched to a gene: 2. This CDR3 comprises 13 residues. Germline values: CDR1 SGHAT, CDR2 FQNNGV. CDR3 sequence (DNA): TGTGCCAGCAGCTTTGGCGGGAGCTACGAGCAGTACTTC. Its translation: CASSFGGSYEQYF.

J is TRBJ2-5 and V is TRBV5-1; a possible D gene is TRBD2 (5 bases). Germline V gene data show CDR1 as SGHRS and CDR2 as YFSETQ. The CDR3 runs to 15 residues. The ends were cut back, 0 bases at V and 4 bases at J, with 13 bases in the middle. This CDR3 is CASSLDVAPVETQYF. CDR3 sequence (DNA): TGCGCCAGCAGCTTGGACGTAGCGCCCGTAGAGACCCAGTACTTC. Looking up the rest from reference TRBV5-1 and TRBJ2-5 gives the full variable domain: KAGVTQTPRYLIKTRGQQVTLSCSPISGHRSVSWYQQTPGQGLQFLFEYFSETQRNKGNFPGRFSGRQFSNSRSEMNVSTLELGDSALYLCASSLDVAPVETQYFGPGTRLLVL.

This clonotype was counted at least ten times. The chain recombines TRBV7-8 with TRBJ1-2, with a tentative D call TRBD1 (5 bases). The length of the CDR3 is 14 residues. Between the trimmed V and J ends, which lost 5 bases and 7 bases, there was a span of 17 bases. CDR1 SGHVS and CDR2 FQNEAQ come from the germline V gene. The CDR3 sequence: CASSGAWQGAGYTF. For the CDR3, the DNA is TGTGCCAGCAGCGGCGCCTGGCAGGGCGCTGGCTACACCTTC.

This chain connects TRBV5-1 to TRBJ2-3; 8 bases agree with TRBD1. V lost 5 bases to trimming and J lost 2 bases; unmatched junction nucleotides: 10. Germline V gene lookup returns CDR1 SGHRS and CDR2 YFSETQ. The CDR3 totals 16 residues. The CDR3 loop reads CASSSPGQEYTDTQYF. In DNA, the CDR3 is TGCGCCAGCAGTTCACCGGGACAGGAATACACAGATACGCAGTATTTT.

This clonotype was observed a few times. Being one base from a much bigger clone, this may be a read error. V gene TRBV2 combines with J gene TRBJ1-1; the D is unclear. CDR1 is SNHLY, CDR2 FYNNEI, per germline. The CDR3 is 13 amino acids. CDR3 in amino acids: CVSRPNGVAEAFF. The CDR3 nucleotides read TGTGTCAGCAGGCCCAACGGGGTTGCTGAAGCTTTCTTT.

The rearrangement uses TRBV27 and TRBJ2-7, with TRBD1 as a possible D gene (6 bases). Trimming shortened V by 5 bases and J by 7 bases, and 21 bases separated the two germline ends. The CDR3 covers 15 residues. The germline V gene encodes CDR1 MNHEY and CDR2 SMNVEV (reference sequence). CDR3: CASSERDGGLFEQYF. CDR3 DNA sequence: TGTGCCAGCAGTGAAAGAGATGGGGGCCTCTTTGAGCAGTACTTC.

This clonotype came up a few times. The chain carries TRBV7-2 and TRBJ1-2; a possible D gene is TRBD1 (6 bases). Trimming pared 3 bases from V and 8 bases from J, leaving 19 bases between. Looked up from germline, CDR1 is SGHTA and CDR2 is FQGNSA. The CDR3 has 15 amino acids. This chain's CDR3 is CASSFAGGELSGYTF. DNA of the CDR3: TGTGCCAGCAGCTTCGCGGGGGGCGAGTTGAGCGGCTACACCTTC. The full variable domain, in which reference TRBV7-2 and TRBJ1-2 provide the parts outside the CDR3, is GAGVSQSPSNKVTEKGKDVELRCDPISGHTALYWYRQSLGQGLEFLIYFQGNSAPDKSGLPSDRFSAERTGGSVSTLTIQRTQQEDSAVYLCASSFAGGELSGYTFGSGTRLTVV.

CDR3 nucleotide sequence: TGTGCCAGCAGTCTCGCAGCGTCAAGCAATGAGCAGTTCTTC. As protein: CASSLAASSNEQFF. This chain connects TRBV12-3 or TRBV12-4 to TRBJ2-1; unclear D gene. Trimming shortened V by 5 bases and J by 6 bases, and 14 bases separated the two germline ends. CDR3 length: 14 residues.

This clonotype was seen a handful of times. This chain uses TRBV6-1 with TRBJ2-1, with TRBD1 as a possible D gene (5 bases). Trimming stripped 1 base from V and 4 bases from J, with 11 bases between. This CDR3 spans 15 amino acids. Germline CDR1 is MNHNS and CDR2 is SASEGT. The CDR3 sequence: CASSEVVGAYNEQFF. DNA of the CDR3: TGTGCCAGCAGTGAAGTAGTAGGGGCATACAATGAGCAGTTCTTC.